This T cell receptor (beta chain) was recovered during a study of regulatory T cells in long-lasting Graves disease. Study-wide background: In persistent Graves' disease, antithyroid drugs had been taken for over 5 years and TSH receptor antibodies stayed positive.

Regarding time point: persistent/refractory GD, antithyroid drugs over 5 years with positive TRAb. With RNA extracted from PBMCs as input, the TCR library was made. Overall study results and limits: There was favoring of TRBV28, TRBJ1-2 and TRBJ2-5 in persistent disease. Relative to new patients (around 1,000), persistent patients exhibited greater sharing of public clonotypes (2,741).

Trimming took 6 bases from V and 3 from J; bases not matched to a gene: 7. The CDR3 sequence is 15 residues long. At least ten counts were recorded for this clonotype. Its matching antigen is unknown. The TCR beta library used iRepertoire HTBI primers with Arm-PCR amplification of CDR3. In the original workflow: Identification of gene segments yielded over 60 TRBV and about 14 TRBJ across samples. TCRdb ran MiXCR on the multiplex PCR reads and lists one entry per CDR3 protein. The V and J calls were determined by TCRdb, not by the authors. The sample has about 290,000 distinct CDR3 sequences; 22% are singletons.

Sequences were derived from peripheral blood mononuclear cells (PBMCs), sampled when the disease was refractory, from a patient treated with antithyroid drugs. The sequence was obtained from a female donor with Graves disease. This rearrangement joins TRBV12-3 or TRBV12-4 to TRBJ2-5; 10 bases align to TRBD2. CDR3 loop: CASRRGAGGEETQYF. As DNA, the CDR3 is TGTGCCAGCAGAAGGGGAGCGGGGGGGGAAGAGACCCAGTACTTC.